The clone carrying this T cell receptor beta chain has only a few counts. The data were obtained in a study of T cells after yellow fever vaccination. V was cut by 4 bases and J by 4 bases, with 11 bases left in between. This CDR3 has 14 amino acids. The germline V gene encodes CDR1 SGDLS and CDR2 YYNGEE. TCRdb re-derived calls from the 5' RACE reads in MiXCR, one entry per CDR3 protein. In the table there are hundreds of thousands of distinct CDR3 sequences, about 12% of which are singletons. The sequencing here drew on CD4+ T cells sorted from PBMCs, taken 15 days after the yellow fever booster vaccination. This chain connects TRBV9 to TRBJ2-2, with TRBD1 as a possible D gene (6 bases). This receptor was identified in a man younger than 35 who received the YFV17D yellow fever vaccine. For the CDR3, the DNA is TGTGCCAGCAGCCCCAGGGGTGGCACCGGGGAGCTGTTTTTT. Encoded protein: CASSPRGGTGELFF.